This TCR beta chain was documented in a study of beta chain features in type 1 diabetes. Turning to the study itself: Cell yields, gender and age were similar in healthy donors and patients.

Germline V CDR1 and CDR2: SGHDN, FVKESK. V trimming: 4 bases; J trimming: 3 bases; junction bases outside the gene matches: 8. This CDR3 comprises 16 residues. Many counts were recorded for this clone. Markers CD45RO/CCR7/CD25/CD127/CD95/CD27 served to sort CD4+ naive, central memory, regulatory and stem cell-like memory cells. Sequenced material consisted of expressed TCRB transcripts (all of the isolated RNA was reverse transcribed). The method was immunoSEQ multiplex PCR; TCRdb's version includes in-frame clones alone and lacks a portion of them. The sample has more than 110,000 clones; about 7.1% are singletons.

Sequenced material: central memory CD4+ T cells from blood. V is TRBV14 and J is TRBJ2-1; the match to TRBD1 covers 8 bases. The source of this sequence is a woman aged 25 to 45 in good health. The CDR3: CASSPRTGQVYNEQFF. In nucleotides, the CDR3 is TGTGCCAGCAGCCCCCGGACGGGACAGGTCTACAATGAGCAGTTCTTC.